This TCR beta chain was identified in a study of vaccination and CD4 T cells after COVID-19. In the study overall: Every participant had a vaccine, which was either BNT162b2 or mRNA-1273, given in two doses. Median time from COVID diagnosis to post-COVID sampling was under 120 days (35 to 161).

Of note for this clonotype: The antigen is undetermined.

Once obtained from cultured CD4+ T cells, the DNA was sequenced using the Oncomine TCR Beta short-read assay. TCRdb fed the PCR reads into MiXCR, producing one record per CDR3 protein. The table has more than 6,000 distinct CDR3 sequences, under 70% seen once; the top ten hold about 44%. Sample treatment: roughly 10-day PBMC culture with coronavirus spike peptide pools or control peptides (ViraFEST assay). Positive SARS-CoV-2 PCR tests in convalescent patients dated from March to December 2020, pre-Alpha, Beta and Delta. CDR3 length equals 14 residues. Trimming left V 6 bases short and J 0 bases short, with 14 bases between. In germline, CDR1 is DFQATT, CDR2 SNEGSKA (reference sequence).

This receptor was taken from a human donor who had recovered from COVID-19. The chain recombines TRBV20-1 with TRBJ1-1, with a weak D call TRBD1 (6 bases). Sequences were obtained from CD4+ T cells from blood, cultured in vitro. The CDR3 spells CSAQVDSMNTEAFF. Here the CDR3 DNA reads TGCAGTGCCCAGGTGGACAGTATGAACACTGAAGCTTTCTTT.